The 2 T cell receptor beta chains listed next were all sequenced from one sample in a study of blood T cell repertoires in COVID-19. TCRdb's copy holds only in-frame clones and misses some; the assay was immunoSEQ multiplex PCR. The sample yields almost 70,000 clones, roughly three quarters seen once. The sequencing sample was made of peripheral blood. These receptor sequences come from a human donor in a cohort sampled during active COVID-19.

The J gene is TRBJ1-1, the V gene TRBV7-8; 7 positions agree with TRBD1. The CDR3 has 12 amino acids. Germline CDR1 is SGHVS and CDR2 is FQNEAQ. Losses at the gene ends were 3 bases for V and 6 bases for J; bases not matched to a gene: 1. For the CDR3, the DNA is TGTGCCAGCAGCTTCGGGACAGCTGAAGCTTTCTTT. It translates to CASSFGTAEAFF. Full variable domain (remainder filled in from reference TRBV7-8 and TRBJ1-1): GAGVSQSPRYKVAKRGQDVALRCDPISGHVSLFWYQQALGQGPEFLTYFQNEAQLDKSGLPSDRFFAERPEGSVSTLKIQRTQQEDSAVYLCASSFGTAEAFFGQGTRLTVV.

The chain joins TRBV3-1 (or the pseudogene TRBV3-2) to TRBJ2-7, with 9 positions matching TRBD1. The V gene end was trimmed by 3 bases and the J gene end by 7 bases; junction bases not matched to a gene: 7. The CDR3 totals 14 residues. CDR1 and CDR2 (germline): LGHDT, YNNKEL (reference sequence). As DNA, the CDR3 is TGTGCCAGCAGCCAGTCGGACAGGGGAAGGGAGCAGTACTTC. It translates to CASSQSDRGREQYF.